The 6 T cell receptor beta chains presented below share a single source sample, sequenced in a study of PD-1 blockade in classical Hodgkin lymphoma. Every patient experienced relapse after autologous stem cell transplantation, and brentuximab vedotin exposure varied. Using immunoSEQ multiplex PCR, the repertoire was profiled, and TCRdb retains in-frame clones only, with some absent. Among roughly 140,000 clones listed, around four fifths were seen once. Specimen: peripheral blood mononuclear cells (PBMCs), collected before the second cycle of nivolumab. These receptor sequences come from a human donor with classical Hodgkin lymphoma.

The V gene is TRBV19, the J gene TRBJ2-7; 8 nucleotides align to TRBD2. The CDR3 has 14 amino acids. Germline V CDR1 and CDR2: LNHDA, SQIVND (reference sequence). Trimming at V came to 3 bases and at J to 2 bases, leaving 3 bases not matched to a gene. The chain's CDR3 is CASSIGGATYEQYF. As DNA, the CDR3 is TGTGCCAGTAGTATCGGGGGGGCAACCTACGAGCAGTACTTC.

The chain employs TRBV6-1 and TRBJ2-5; D gene unclear. V dropped 5 bases and J dropped 2 bases, with 12 bases sitting between them. Germline loops: CDR1 MNHNS, CDR2 SASEGT. The CDR3 length is 14 residues. The CDR3 DNA reads TGTGCCAGCAGTTCCCCCCCCGAGCAAGAGACCCAGTACTTC. Its protein is CASSSPPEQETQYF.

The chain has TRBV2 and TRBJ1-5; unclear D gene. The CDR3 is 12 residues long. Trimming shortened V by 6 bases and J by 8 bases, and 11 bases separated the two germline ends. Per germline, CDR1 SNHLY and CDR2 FYNNEI. This CDR3 is CASRRDQEPQHF. CDR3 sequence (DNA): TGTGCCAGCAGGAGAGACCAGGAGCCCCAGCATTTT.

The chain uses TRBV28 and TRBJ2-2; perhaps D is TRBD1 or TRBD2 (6 bases each). Germline lookup yields CDR1 MDHEN and CDR2 SYDVKM. The length of the CDR3 is 14 residues. Trimming removed 6 bases from V and 5 bases from J, with 13 bases in between. CDR3 sequence: CASRRGAYTGELFF. The CDR3 coding sequence is TGTGCCAGCAGGAGGGGGGCTTATACCGGGGAGCTGTTTTTT.

The CDR3 loop is CASSAGRAAYEQYF. CDR3 in DNA: TGTGCCAGCAGTGCCGGACGGGCAGCCTACGAGCAGTACTTC. The J gene is TRBJ2-7, the V gene TRBV6-5, with D uncertain. CDR1 MNHEY and CDR2 SVGAGI come from the germline V gene. V lost 5 bases to trimming and J lost 2 bases, with 13 bases between them. The CDR3 is 14 amino acids.

This rearrangement joins TRBV15 to TRBJ1-1; D is unresolved. Trimming stripped 4 bases from V and 0 bases from J, with 18 bases between. Germline V gene lookup returns CDR1 LNHNV and CDR2 YYDKDF (reference sequence). The CDR3 runs 17 residues. For the CDR3, the DNA is TGTGCCACCAGCACCCGACTCTTACCGGTATTGAACACTGAAGCTTTCTTT. Amino acid sequence: CATSTRLLPVLNTEAFF. The variable domain in full, completed from reference TRBV15 and TRBJ1-1, reads DAMVIQNPRYQVTQFGKPVTLSCSQTLNHNVMYWYQQKSSQAPKLLFHYYDKDFNNEADTPDNFQSRRPNTSFCFLDIRSPGLGDTAMYLCATSTRLLPVLNTEAFFGQGTRLTVV.